Presented here are 10 T cell receptor beta chains from one specimen sequenced in a study of Ad26.COV2.S vaccination and SARS-CoV-2 variants. Indicated treatment: about 20 received Ad26.COV2.S at low or high dose, single or two shots; a few received placebo; per-sample allocation not given. Sampling occurred on day 63 after the first vaccine or placebo injection. Sequencing was performed with immunoSEQ multiplex PCR; in TCRdb, only in-frame clones are kept and a portion is missing. This table has fewer than 500,000 clones, around 90% appearing once. Source: peripheral blood, taken in a trial of Ad26.COV2.S vaccine versus placebo. The source is a person aged 18 to 65 who received the Ad26.COV2.S COVID-19 vaccine or a placebo.

The V and J genes are TRBV9 and TRBJ2-3; 11 positions agree with TRBD1. V lost 4 bases to trimming and J lost 3 bases; unmatched junction nucleotides: 7. CDR1 and CDR2 from the germline V gene are SGDLS and YYNGEE. This CDR3 contains 16 residues. The CDR3 bases are TGTGCCAGCAGCCCAAGGGGGACAGGGGGGACAGATACGCAGTATTTT. It specifies CASSPRGTGGTDTQYF.

V usage is TRBV27 and J usage is TRBJ2-7; 9 nucleotides line up with TRBD2. Trimming at V came to 4 bases and at J to 2 bases, leaving 12 bases not matched to a gene. The CDR3 totals 17 residues. The germline CDR1 and CDR2 sequences are MNHEY and SMNVEV (reference sequence). This chain's CDR3 is CASSSRASGGRAYEQYF. DNA of the CDR3: TGTGCCAGCAGTTCAAGGGCTTCCGGCGGGAGGGCCTACGAGCAGTACTTC.

V and J are TRBV7-9 and TRBJ1-2; D gene ambiguous. V gave up 1 base and J gave up 4 bases, with 16 bases separating them. Germline V gene sequence: CDR1 SEHNR, CDR2 FQNEAQ (reference sequence). The length of the CDR3 is 16 residues. CDR3 sequence reads: CASSLVGARVVYGYTF. CDR3 bases: TGTGCCAGCAGCTTAGTTGGAGCCCGAGTGGTCTATGGCTACACCTTC.

About this clone itself: The same CDR3 arises from other DNA sequences in this sample as well. The rearrangement links TRBV6-2 or TRBV6-3 to TRBJ1-5; D not certain. V lost 6 bases to trimming and J lost 0 bases, with 6 bases between them. CDR1 and CDR2 from the germline V gene are MNHEY and SVGEGT. The CDR3 sequence is 13 residues long. CDR3 protein: CASSLTSNQPQHF. DNA of the CDR3: TGTGCCAGCAGCCTAACTAGCAATCAGCCCCAGCATTTT.

The J gene is TRBJ2-3, the V gene TRBV9; tentative D call: TRBD2 (5 bases). Germline CDR1 SGDLS, CDR2 YYNGEE. This CDR3 is built from 16 residues. V lost 0 bases and J 0 bases, leaving 11 bases between the germline ends. The CDR3 DNA is TGTGCCAGCAGCGTAGCGGGGTCAGCTAGCACAGATACGCAGTATTTT. Amino acids: CASSVAGSASTDTQYF.

The genes are TRBV14 and TRBJ2-1; the D gene is possibly TRBD2 (6 bases). Germline V CDR1 and CDR2: SGHDN, FVKESK. The CDR3 has 17 amino acids. V lost 4 bases and J lost 0, with 16 bases in between. The CDR3 protein is CASSRIGYGGSYNEQFF. CDR3 DNA sequence: TGTGCCAGCAGCCGGATAGGGTACGGGGGCTCCTACAATGAGCAGTTCTTC.

This chain joins TRBV7-8 and TRBJ1-2; the D gene is possibly TRBD1 (5 bases). Trimming stripped 2 bases from V and 2 bases from J, with 33 bases between. The germline V gene has CDR1 SGHVS and CDR2 FQNEAQ. CDR3 length: 22 amino acids. The CDR3 DNA follows: TGTGCCAGCAGCTTAAATAGGGGAGTCAGCCCAATTGCCAGACACCCGAACTATGGCTACACCTTC. As protein: CASSLNRGVSPIARHPNYGYTF.

The genes are TRBV12-3 or TRBV12-4 and TRBJ2-7, with D hard to call. Trimming stripped 5 bases from V and 12 bases from J, with 17 bases between. This CDR3 has 12 amino acids. CDR3 residues: CASSEAYGPAYF. For the CDR3, the DNA is TGTGCCAGCAGTGAGGCTTACGGTCCAGCGTACTTC.

The CDR3 coding sequence is TGTGCCAGCAGCTTGGGTCTAGCGGGAGCCGGCCGAGAGACCCAGTACTTC. The encoded protein is CASSLGLAGAGRETQYF. This chain links TRBV5-4 with TRBJ2-5, with 10 bases matching TRBD2. V shed 0 bases and J 4 bases; nucleotides not matched to a gene: 9. CDR1 and CDR2 from the germline V gene are SGHNT and YYREEE (reference sequence). The CDR3 length is 17 residues.

This rearrangement joins TRBV7-9 to TRBJ2-1; TRBD1 aligns across 12 bases. Per the germline V gene, CDR1 is SEHNR and CDR2 is FQNEAQ (reference sequence). There are 14 residues in the CDR3. After removal of 1 base from V and 9 bases from J, the junction contained 1 base not matched to a gene. Written as DNA, the CDR3 is TGTGCCAGCAGCTTAGGGGACAGGGGGCTTGAGCAGTTCTTC. Translated, it gives CASSLGDRGLEQFF.